The 9 T cell receptor beta chains reported below all come from one sample, sequenced in a study of OX40 agonist ivuxolimab in advanced cancers. The table came from immunoSEQ multiplex PCR; TCRdb's copy has only in-frame clones and leaves some out. The table includes about 83,000 clones, approximately 84% detected once. Source: CD4+ or CD8+ T cells sorted from blood, taken in a trial of the OX40 agonist ivuxolimab. These receptors all stem from an adult with an advanced solid tumor such as melanoma, head and neck, liver or kidney cancer.

The CDR3 sequence is CASSLAGLWQPQHF. DNA for the CDR3: TGTGCCAGCAGTCTTGCTGGACTGTGGCAGCCCCAGCATTTT. The chain links TRBV2 to TRBJ1-5, with no clear D. Between the trimmed V and J ends, which lost 5 bases and 7 bases, there was a span of 15 bases. The germline V gene encodes CDR1 SNHLY and CDR2 FYNNEI. This CDR3 is 14 amino acids long.

CDR3 DNA sequence: TGTGCCAGCAGTCGGATACAGGGAAACAATGAGCAGTTCTTC. It codes for CASSRIQGNNEQFF. This chain joins TRBV27 and TRBJ2-1, with D tentatively TRBD1 (6 bases). The germline V gene has CDR1 MNHEY and CDR2 SMNVEV (reference sequence). Deletions cut 5 bases from V and 5 bases from J, with 13 bases between. The CDR3 has 14 amino acids.

The gene calls are TRBV5-1 and TRBJ1-1; 9 bases agree with TRBD1. Trimming cost V 3 bases and J 1 base; bases outside gene matches: 1. The germline V gene has CDR1 SGHRS and CDR2 YFSETQ. There are 14 residues in the CDR3. CDR3 region: CASSWTGANTEAFF. The CDR3 DNA reads TGCGCCAGCAGCTGGACAGGGGCGAACACTGAAGCTTTCTTT.

The chain uses TRBV7-6 and TRBJ2-3; 8 nucleotides line up with TRBD2. Trimming took 3 bases from V and 2 from J; bases not matched to a gene: 7. This CDR3 comprises 16 residues. CDR1 SGHVS and CDR2 FNYEAQ come from the germline V gene. CDR3 in DNA: TGTGCCAGCAGCTTGAGGGCGGGGGGATACACAGATACGCAGTATTTT. This codes for CASSLRAGGYTDTQYF.

As concerns this clone: An end of the junction differs from the germline gene, which may be a read error. Here the CDR3 DNA reads TGTGCTAGCAGCCCCGGCCGGGGGCCCGGGGAGCTGTTTTTT. This translates into CASSPGRGPGELFF. The chain couples TRBV7-7 to TRBJ2-2; D tentatively reads TRBD1 or TRBD2 (6 bases each). The CDR3 contains 14 residues. The germline V gene has CDR1 SSHAT and CDR2 FNYEAQ (reference sequence).

The chain links TRBV27 to TRBJ2-4; D unclear. Germline loops: CDR1 MNHEY, CDR2 SMNVEV (reference sequence). V gave up 0 bases and J gave up 0 bases, with 9 bases separating them. The CDR3 contains 16 residues. CDR3 amino acids: CASSLSRALAKNIQYF. The CDR3 DNA is TGTGCCAGCAGTTTATCGCGCGCCTTAGCCAAAAACATTCAGTACTTC.

This clone appeared once. J is TRBJ1-2 and V is TRBV6-5; D unclear. From germline, CDR1 is MNHEY and CDR2 SVGAGI. CDR3 length: 15 residues. V lost 3 bases to trimming and J lost 2 bases, with 13 bases between them. In DNA, the CDR3 is TGTGCCAGCAGTTATATGGGCGTGAGGAACTATGGCTACACCTTC. Translating gives CASSYMGVRNYGYTF.

The chain carries TRBV5-1 and TRBJ2-4, with TRBD1 as a possible D gene (6 bases). Trimming removed 0 bases from V and 9 bases from J, with 16 bases in between. Germline lookup yields CDR1 SGHRS and CDR2 YFSETQ. The CDR3 spans 15 residues. The CDR3 DNA is TGCGCCAGCAGCTTGGGACAGGCCGAATGGGGCATTCAGTACTTC. This sequence encodes CASSLGQAEWGIQYF.

The chain combines TRBV9 with TRBJ2-1, with TRBD1 identical over 9 bases. This CDR3 spans 16 amino acids. V lost 1 base to trimming and J lost 6 bases; unmatched junction nucleotides: 8. Germline CDR1 reads SGDLS; CDR2 reads YYNGEE. The CDR3 bases are TGTGCCAGCAGCGTAACCGGACAGGGGCGAGGCAATGAGCAGTTCTTC. This sequence encodes CASSVTGQGRGNEQFF.